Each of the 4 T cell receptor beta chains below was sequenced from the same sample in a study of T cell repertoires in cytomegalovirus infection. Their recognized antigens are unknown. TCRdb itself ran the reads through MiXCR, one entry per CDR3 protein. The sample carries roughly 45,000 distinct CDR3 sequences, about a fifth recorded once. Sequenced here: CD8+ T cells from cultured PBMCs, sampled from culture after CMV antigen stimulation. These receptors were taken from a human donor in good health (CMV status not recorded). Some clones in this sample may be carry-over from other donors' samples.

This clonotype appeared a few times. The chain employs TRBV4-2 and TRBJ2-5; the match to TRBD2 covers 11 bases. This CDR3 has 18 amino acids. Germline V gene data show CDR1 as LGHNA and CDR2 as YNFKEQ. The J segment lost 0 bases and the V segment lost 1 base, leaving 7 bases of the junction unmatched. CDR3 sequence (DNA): TGTGCCAGCAGCCAAGGTCACCTGGGACTAGCGGACCAAGAGACCCAGTACTTC. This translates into CASSQGHLGLADQETQYF.

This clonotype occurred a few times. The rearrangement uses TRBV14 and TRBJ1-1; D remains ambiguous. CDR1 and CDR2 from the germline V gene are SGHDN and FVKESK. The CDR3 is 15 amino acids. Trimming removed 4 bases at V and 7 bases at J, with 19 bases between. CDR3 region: CASSPPPGGGIEAFF. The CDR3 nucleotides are TGTGCCAGCAGCCCACCACCGGGCGGAGGGATTGAAGCTTTCTTT. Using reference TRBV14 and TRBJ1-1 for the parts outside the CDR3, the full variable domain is EAGVTQFPSHSVIEKGQTVTLRCDPISGHDNLYWYRRVMGKEIKFLLHFVKESKQDESGMPNNRFLAERTGGTYSTLKVQPAELEDSGVYFCASSPPPGGGIEAFFGQGTRLTVV.

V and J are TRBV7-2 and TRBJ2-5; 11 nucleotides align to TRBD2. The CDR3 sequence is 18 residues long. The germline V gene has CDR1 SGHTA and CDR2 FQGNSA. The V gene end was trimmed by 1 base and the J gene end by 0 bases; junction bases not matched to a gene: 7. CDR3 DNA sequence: TGTGCCAGCAGCTTAGAGGGACTAGCGGTCTCGTACCAAGAGACCCAGTACTTC. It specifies CASSLEGLAVSYQETQYF.

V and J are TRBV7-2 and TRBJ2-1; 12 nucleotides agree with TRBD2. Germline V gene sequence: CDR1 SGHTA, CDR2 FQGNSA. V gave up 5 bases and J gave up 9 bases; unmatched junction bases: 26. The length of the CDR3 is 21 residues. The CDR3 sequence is CASSLRLINPTLAGGRGEQFF. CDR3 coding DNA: TGTGCCAGCAGCCTGAGATTGATTAATCCGACCCTAGCGGGAGGGCGTGGTGAGCAGTTCTTC.